Listed here are 17 T cell receptor beta chains from one sample, sequenced in a study of blood T cell repertoires in COVID-19. Generated by immunoSEQ multiplex PCR, the TCRdb table keeps only in-frame clones and is missing some. The sample lists 90,000 to 120,000 clones; approximately 93% were seen once. The sequenced sample was peripheral blood. These TCRs come from a man in his fifties or sixties with acute or convalescent COVID-19.

The CDR3 region has the DNA TGTGCCAGCAGCCGTCCGGGAGGGGATGAGCAGTTCTTC. Its protein is CASSRPGGDEQFF. The chain carries TRBV28 and TRBJ2-1; the match to TRBD2 covers 8 bases. V lost 6 bases, J lost 8 bases, and 6 bases stayed unmatched. The CDR3 sequence is 13 residues long. Germline V gene sequence: CDR1 MDHEN, CDR2 SYDVKM.

This clone was detected only once. The rearrangement uses TRBV14 and TRBJ2-7; 10 positions agree with TRBD2. Germline-derived CDR1 and CDR2 are SGHDN and FVKESK. Trimming cost V 1 base and J 2 bases; bases outside gene matches: 8. CDR3 length equals 17 residues. The DNA for the CDR3 is TGTGCCAGCAGCCAAGGGGTATTAGCGGGAGGCACCTACGAGCAGTACGTC. Residues: CASSQGVLAGGTYEQYV.

V and J are TRBV6-1 and TRBJ2-3, with 7 bases identical to TRBD2. In germline, CDR1 is MNHNS, CDR2 SASEGT. CDR3 length: 16 residues. Losses at the gene ends were 1 base for V and 5 bases for J; bases not matched to a gene: 9. In DNA form, the CDR3 reads TGTGCCAGCAGTGAAGACGGCGGGAGTTTAGGAGATACGCAGTATTTT. It is translated as CASSEDGGSLGDTQYF.

This chain joins TRBV28 and TRBJ2-4; 7 nucleotides match TRBD2. The V segment lost 5 bases and the J segment 3 bases; nucleotides outside the gene matches: 7. This CDR3 comprises 15 residues. Germline loops: CDR1 MDHEN, CDR2 SYDVKM. CDR3 loop: CASSHRGDGKNIQYF. The CDR3 bases are TGTGCCAGCAGTCATCGGGGGGACGGCAAAAACATTCAGTACTTC. The full variable domain, rest sourced from reference TRBV28 and TRBJ2-4, is DVKVTQSSRYLVKRTGEKVFLECVQDMDHENMFWYRQDPGLGLRLIYFSYDVKMKEKGDIPEGYSVSREKKERFSLILESASTNQTSMYLCASSHRGDGKNIQYFGAGTRLSVL.

V and J are TRBV7-9 and TRBJ2-3, with TRBD2 identical over 7 bases. Per the germline V gene, CDR1 is SEHNR and CDR2 is FQNEAQ (reference sequence). With 5 bases clipped from V and 3 bases from J, the junction kept 14 bases outside the gene matches. This CDR3 contains 17 residues. CDR3 protein: CASSPPWDYVKTDTQYF. CDR3 coding DNA: TGTGCCAGCAGCCCCCCGTGGGACTACGTGAAAACAGATACGCAGTATTTT. The full variable domain, its missing parts supplied by reference TRBV7-9 and TRBJ2-3, is DTGVSQNPRHKITKRGQNVTFRCDPISEHNRLYWYRQTLGQGPEFLTYFQNEAQLEKSRLLSDRFSAERPKGSFSTLEIQRTEQGDSAMYLCASSPPWDYVKTDTQYFGPGTRLTVL.

This chain joins TRBV19 and TRBJ1-1; 9 bases are shared with TRBD1. V shed 4 bases and J 1 base; nucleotides not matched to a gene: 4. Germline V gives CDR1 LNHDA, CDR2 SQIVND (reference sequence). The CDR3 runs 15 residues. CDR3 DNA: TGTGCCAGTAGTACCGGGACAGGGAGGAACACTGAAGCTTTCTTT. This gives the protein CASSTGTGRNTEAFF.

V usage is TRBV9 and J usage is TRBJ2-7; tentatively, D is TRBD2 (5 bases). The germline gives CDR1 SGDLS, CDR2 YYNGEE. The CDR3 consists of 12 residues. V shed 4 bases and J shed 5 bases, with 10 bases lying between them. CDR3 sequence: CASSPRGHEQYV. DNA for the CDR3: TGTGCCAGCAGCCCCCGGGGTCACGAGCAGTACGTC.

This clone came up once. The chain joins TRBV12-3 or TRBV12-4 to TRBJ2-1; D remains ambiguous. Deletions cut 2 bases from V and 4 bases from J, with 6 bases between. The CDR3 runs 13 residues. This chain's CDR3 is CASSLQVYNEQFF. CDR3 DNA sequence: TGTGCCAGCAGTTTACAGGTTTACAATGAGCAGTTCTTC.

The V call is TRBV7-6, the J call TRBJ1-1, with D possibly TRBD1 on 5 matching bases. The CDR3 is 14 amino acids. V lost 5 bases and J lost 8, with 18 bases in between. Germline CDR1 and CDR2: SGHVS and FNYEAQ. CDR3 region: CASSERNDGGEAFF. CDR3 sequence (DNA): TGTGCCAGCAGCGAGCGCAATGATGGGGGGGAAGCTTTCTTT.

V and J are TRBV23-1 and TRBJ1-6; D remains ambiguous. TRBV23-1 qualifies as an ORF whose function is uncertain. The V and J ends lost 10 bases and 5 bases respectively, with 15 bases between them. The CDR3 spans 14 residues. CDR3 bases: TGCGCCACCATGACGGAACTAAATAATTCACCCCTCCACTTT. It encodes CATMTELNNSPLHF.

The chain combines TRBV6-5 with TRBJ1-1, with a tentative D call TRBD1 (5 bases). The V end lost 6 bases, the J end lost 4 bases, and 6 bases lay between the germline ends. This CDR3 comprises 11 residues. Germline CDR1 MNHEY, CDR2 SVGAGI. DNA for the CDR3: TGTGCCAGCAGACAGGTCACTGAAGCTTTCTTT. This translates into CASRQVTEAFF.

This clone was detected only once. The CDR3: CASSGGPNEKLFF. The DNA for the CDR3 is TGTGCCTCCAGCGGGGGGCCTAATGAAAAACTGTTTTTT. The V gene is TRBV7-8, the J gene TRBJ1-4; D possibly corresponds to TRBD1 (6 bases). Germline values: CDR1 SGHVS, CDR2 FQNEAQ. There are 13 residues in the CDR3. With 11 bases removed from V and 3 bases from J, the gap between germline ends came to 13 bases.

This chain links TRBV28 with TRBJ1-5; the match to TRBD1 covers 11 bases. The germline V gene encodes CDR1 MDHEN and CDR2 SYDVKM. Trimming cost V 5 bases and J 7 bases; bases outside gene matches: 7. The CDR3 is made up of 15 amino acids. CDR3 protein: CASSRDRGGRQPQHF. The DNA for the CDR3 is TGTGCCAGCAGTAGGGACAGGGGGGGTCGACAGCCCCAGCATTTT.

The chain employs TRBV2 and TRBJ1-2; 9 nucleotides align to TRBD1. The germline gives CDR1 SNHLY, CDR2 FYNNEI. CDR3 length: 14 amino acids. The trim removed 9 bases at V and 4 bases at J, leaving 9 bases unmatched. CDR3 amino acids: CASGTGNGLYGYTF. Written as DNA, the CDR3 is TGTGCCAGTGGGACAGGGAATGGACTCTATGGCTACACCTTC.

The chain uses TRBV5-1 and TRBJ1-2; D uncertain. Trimming took off 0 bases at V and 2 bases at J, with 8 bases between the two ends. The CDR3 is made up of 14 amino acids. The germline V gene has CDR1 SGHRS and CDR2 YFSETQ. The CDR3 reads CASSLEGRNYGYTF. In DNA, the CDR3 is TGCGCCAGCAGCTTGGAAGGGAGGAACTATGGCTACACCTTC.

V usage is TRBV19 and J usage is TRBJ1-2; no firm D call. This CDR3 region has 12 residues. Trimming removed 5 bases from V and 8 bases from J, with 12 bases in between. Looked up from germline, CDR1 is LNHDA and CDR2 is SQIVND (reference sequence). The CDR3 bases are TGTGCCAGTAGTTACCCCTCACTAGGCTACACCTTC. Translation gives CASSYPSLGYTF.

This rearrangement joins TRBV7-9 to TRBJ1-4; 9 bases are a match to TRBD1. V shed 3 bases, J shed 4 bases, and the junction held 6 bases outside the gene matches. The CDR3 has 16 residues. Per germline, CDR1 SEHNR and CDR2 FQNEAQ (reference sequence). The CDR3: CASSFKQGASNEKLFF. The CDR3 DNA sequence: TGTGCCAGCAGCTTCAAACAGGGGGCAAGTAATGAAAAACTGTTTTTT.